This paragraph covers one TCR beta chain sequence. Its specificity is unknown. The entry originates in a study of T cell responses to AZD1222 COVID-19 vaccine. Study summary: Both about-4-week and about-12-week second-dose recipients were combined.

Sequenced by immunoSEQ multiplex PCR; TCRdb stores in-frame clones only, minus some. This sample has approximately 140,000 clones, with around 90% found just once. Study-level findings and limits: Spike-spanning, vaccine-associated CD4 TCRs were dominant at 160-218 and 743-854. Two AZD1222 administrations were followed by greater Spike-specific TCR breadth and depth. After the peak T cell response, and only then, were repertoires sampled.

This sample comprised peripheral blood, obtained on day 0 of AZD1222 vaccination. This receptor was taken from an adult in good health.

CDR3 sequence reads: CASSLGAPSYGYTF. Here the CDR3 DNA reads TGTGCCAGCAGCTTGGGGGCCCCTTCCTATGGCTACACCTTC. The chain uses TRBV5-4 and TRBJ1-2, with D unresolved. The CDR3 has 14 residues. Germline CDR1 and CDR2: SGHNT and YYREEE (reference sequence). V was clipped by 0 bases and J by 4 bases, with 10 bases between them.